The text below deals with one TCR beta chain. TCRdb keeps only in-frame clones here, not all; method: immunoSEQ multiplex PCR. Of about 81,000 clones listed, around 93% were seen once; the top ten hold under 0.3%. This record belongs to a study of technical replicates of blood from a handful of donors. The V and J ends lost 6 bases and 7 bases respectively, with 15 bases between them. Germline values: CDR1 SQVTM, CDR2 ANQGSEA. The CDR3 is 12 residues long. The sample consisted of T cells isolated from PBMCs. The V call is TRBV29-1, the J call TRBJ1-1; TRBD1 is a possible D gene (5 bases). This TCR was sampled from a human donor in good health. The CDR3 loop reads CSVAETGGEAFF. Here the CDR3 DNA reads TGCAGCGTGGCGGAAACCGGGGGTGAAGCTTTCTTT.